Each of the 26 T cell receptor beta chains below was sequenced from the same sample in a study of T cells in tuberculosis. Clones were read by immunoSEQ multiplex PCR, and TCRdb kept only the in-frame ones, dropping some. The data show 40,000 to 45,000 clones, with around 96% seen just once and around 7.5% held by the top ten. Sequenced sample: PBMCs. Receptors originate from a donor aged 5 to 30 with latent tuberculosis or without tuberculosis infection.

The chain joins TRBV25-1 to TRBJ2-3, with TRBD2 identical over 10 bases. The germline CDR1 and CDR2 sequences are MGHDK and SYGVNS. The CDR3 spans 16 residues. V gave up 1 base and J gave up 4 bases; unmatched junction bases: 5. The DNA for the CDR3 is TGTGCCAGCAGTGAATCCCTAGCGGGAGTGCCAGATACGCAGTATTTT. The encoded protein is CASSESLAGVPDTQYF. The entire variable domain, with the rest obtained from reference TRBV25-1 and TRBJ2-3, is as follows: EADIYQTPRYLVIGTGKKITLECSQTMGHDKMYWYQQDPGMELHLIHYSYGVNSTEKGDLSSESTVSRIRTEHFPLTLESARPSHTSQYLCASSESLAGVPDTQYFGPGTRLTVL.

The chain is built from TRBV6-6 and TRBJ1-1, with 7 positions matching TRBD1. This CDR3 comprises 14 residues. V lost 5 bases, J lost 1 base, and 4 bases stayed unmatched. Germline V CDR1 and CDR2: MNHNY, SVGAGI (reference sequence). The chain's CDR3 is CASSAQGGNTEAFF. In DNA, the CDR3 is TGTGCCAGCAGTGCTCAGGGGGGGAACACTGAAGCTTTCTTT.

This clone was observed a single time. The chain combines TRBV5-8 with TRBJ1-1; D gene unclear. The CDR3 has 13 residues. V was trimmed by 1 base and J by 5 bases, leaving 9 bases between them. The germline gives CDR1 SGHTS, CDR2 YDEGEE. The CDR3 sequence is CASSLWQITEAFF. CDR3 sequence (DNA): TGTGCCAGCAGCTTGTGGCAGATTACTGAAGCTTTCTTT. Supplemented by reference TRBV5-8 and TRBJ1-1, the full variable domain reads EAGVTQSPTHLIKTRGQQATLRCSPISGHTSVYWYQQALGLGLQFLLWYDEGEERNRGNFPPRFSGRQFPNYSSELNVNALELEDSALYLCASSLWQITEAFFGQGTRLTVV.

V usage is TRBV7-2 and J usage is TRBJ2-6; tentatively, D is TRBD1 (6 bases). This CDR3 is built from 16 residues. V was trimmed by 5 bases and J by 0 bases, leaving 11 bases between them. Germline CDR1 SGHTA, CDR2 FQGNSA. CDR3 region: CASSVQGSSGANVLTF. The DNA of the CDR3 is TGTGCCAGCAGCGTACAGGGTTCCTCTGGGGCCAACGTCCTGACTTTC.

The V and J genes are TRBV9 and TRBJ2-5, with 8 positions matching TRBD2. Losses at the gene ends were 0 bases for V and 5 bases for J; bases not matched to a gene: 9. The germline V gene has CDR1 SGDLS and CDR2 YYNGEE. CDR3 size: 16 residues. Written as DNA, the CDR3 is TGTGCCAGCAGCGTAGGTCCGGGAGGGCCAGGGGAGACCCAGTACTTC. This sequence encodes CASSVGPGGPGETQYF. The full variable domain, completed using reference TRBV9 and TRBJ2-5, is DSGVTQTPKHLITATGQRVTLRCSPRSGDLSVYWYQQSLDQGLQFLIQYYNGEERAKGNILERFSAQQFPDLHSELNLSSLELGDSALYFCASSVGPGGPGETQYFGPGTRLLVL.

The genes are TRBV27 and TRBJ1-1, with D maybe TRBD1 (6 bases). The germline CDR1 and CDR2 sequences are MNHEY and SMNVEV (reference sequence). This CDR3 comprises 14 residues. Trimming took 5 bases from V and 1 from J, leaving 11 bases between them. In DNA form, the CDR3 reads TGTGCCAGCAGTCGCGACAGGCGGAACACTGAAGCTTTCTTT. This codes for CASSRDRRNTEAFF.

DNA of the CDR3: TGTGCCAGCAGTTACGGACTAGATAATGAGCAGTTCTTC. Amino acids: CASSYGLDNEQFF. V and J are TRBV27 and TRBJ2-1, with TRBD2 matching over 7 bases. The CDR3 runs 13 residues. V was pared by 4 bases and J by 7 bases, with 4 bases of the junction left unmatched. Germline lookup yields CDR1 MNHEY and CDR2 SMNVEV (reference sequence).

J is TRBJ2-7 and V is TRBV5-4; 12 bases are shared with TRBD2. The CDR3 totals 17 residues. Germline V gene lookup returns CDR1 SGHNT and CDR2 YYREEE (reference sequence). Losses at the gene ends were 4 bases for V and 2 bases for J; bases not matched to a gene: 10. CDR3 DNA sequence: TGTGCCAGCAGCACGGATCTAGCGGGAGGGCCTACCTACGAGCAGTACTTC. The encoded protein is CASSTDLAGGPTYEQYF.

The gene calls are TRBV9 and TRBJ2-5; 9 nucleotides match TRBD1. The CDR3 loop spans 16 amino acids. Germline V gene sequence: CDR1 SGDLS, CDR2 YYNGEE. V dropped 0 bases and J dropped 4; count of bases not matched to a gene: 7. The CDR3 bases are TGTGCCAGCAGCGTAGCAGGGGACAGGGTAAGAGAGACCCAGTACTTC. This encodes CASSVAGDRVRETQYF.

This chain uses TRBV10-3 with TRBJ2-1; weak D call: TRBD1 (6 bases). The CDR3 runs 15 residues. Trimming cost V 4 bases and J 5 bases, with 15 bases left between them. Per the germline V gene, CDR1 is ENHRY and CDR2 is SYGVKD. The CDR3 nucleotides are TGTGCCATCAGTGTCAGGCCGGACAGCCACAATGAGCAGTTCTTC. Its protein is CAISVRPDSHNEQFF.

This clone was counted only a few times. This chain connects TRBV30 to TRBJ1-4; no firm D call. This CDR3 region has 12 residues. Trimming pared 3 bases from V and 7 bases from J, leaving 9 bases between. Germline V gene data show CDR1 as GTSNPN and CDR2 as SVGIG (reference sequence). The CDR3 protein is CAWRASGEKLFF. CDR3 DNA: TGTGCCTGGAGAGCGTCGGGTGAAAAACTGTTTTTT.

This chain uses TRBV6-1 with TRBJ1-2; D is unresolved. Germline V gives CDR1 MNHNS, CDR2 SASEGT. This CDR3 is 13 amino acids long. The ends were cut back, 1 base at V and 6 bases at J, with 9 bases in the middle. The CDR3 sequence is CASSEGRDNGYTF. The DNA for the CDR3 is TGTGCCAGCAGTGAAGGCCGGGATAATGGCTACACCTTC.

V is TRBV10-3 and J is TRBJ2-7, with D possibly TRBD2 on 5 matching bases. V shed 2 bases and J shed 3 bases, with 14 bases lying between them. Germline CDR1 and CDR2: ENHRY and SYGVKD. The CDR3 runs 15 residues. The CDR3 here is CAISETPGLNYEQYF. The CDR3, as DNA: TGTGCCATCAGTGAGACGCCGGGATTAAACTACGAGCAGTACTTC.

The table lists this clone with a count of one. The CDR3 loop is CATTTVTGNQPQHF. The DNA of the CDR3 is TGTGCCACTACCACAGTGACGGGCAATCAGCCCCAGCATTTT. The V call is TRBV6-4, the J call TRBJ1-5; no clear D. The CDR3 extends over 14 amino acids. Trimming removed 10 bases from V and 2 bases from J, with 15 bases in between. The germline CDR1 and CDR2 sequences are MRHNA and SNTAGT.

The chain recombines TRBV29-1 with TRBJ2-3, with a tentative D call TRBD1 (5 bases). Germline V lookup: CDR1 SQVTM, CDR2 ANQGSEA. Trimming removed 3 bases from V and 0 bases from J, with 13 bases in between. The CDR3 has 15 residues. CDR3 nucleotides: TGCAGCGTTGAGAATAACCAGGGCAGCACAGATACGCAGTATTTT. It encodes CSVENNQGSTDTQYF.

The chain is built from TRBV5-6 and TRBJ2-5; D uncertain. V was clipped by 7 bases and J by 2 bases, with 12 bases between them. The V gene's germline CDR1 is SGHDT and CDR2 YYEEEE. The CDR3 is 13 amino acids. CDR3 in amino acids: CASGPVEQETQYF. DNA for the CDR3: TGTGCCAGCGGGCCGGTTGAACAAGAGACCCAGTACTTC.

The chain couples TRBV5-8 to TRBJ1-5, with D possibly matching TRBD1 (5 bases). Germline V lookup: CDR1 SGHTS, CDR2 YDEGEE. V was cut by 5 bases and J by 1 base, with 13 bases left in between. The CDR3 extends over 15 amino acids. The CDR3 protein is CASRGGVLSNQPQHF. The CDR3 region has the DNA TGTGCCAGCAGGGGAGGGGTATTGAGCAATCAGCCCCAGCATTTT.

V gene TRBV11-2 combines with J gene TRBJ2-6, with 7 bases lining up with TRBD2. Trimming removed 5 bases from V and 3 bases from J; junction bases left unmatched: 10. Per germline, CDR1 SGHAT and CDR2 FQNNGV. The CDR3 has 17 amino acids. CDR3 nucleotides: TGTGCCAGCAGCCCTGCGGGGGTACTTGATGGGGCCAACGTCCTGACTTTC. Its protein product is CASSPAGVLDGANVLTF.

The rearrangement links TRBV7-2 to TRBJ2-7; 7 positions agree with TRBD1. This CDR3 has 14 amino acids. In germline, CDR1 is SGHTA, CDR2 FQGNSA. Germline trimming cut 7 bases from V and 1 base from J; bases unmatched to any gene: 7. CDR3 region: CASNFQGESYEQYF. The CDR3 DNA is TGTGCCAGCAACTTCCAGGGGGAGTCCTACGAGCAGTACTTC.

The chain has TRBV5-4 and TRBJ1-1; no clear D. Germline V CDR1 and CDR2: SGHNT, YYREEE (reference sequence). Trimming cost V 2 bases and J 1 base, with 6 bases left between them. This CDR3 comprises 13 residues. CDR3 bases: TGTGCCAGCAGCTTTCAGGAGAACACTGAAGCTTTCTTT. This translates into CASSFQENTEAFF. Based on the CDR3 plus reference TRBV5-4 and TRBJ1-1, the full variable domain is ETGVTQSPTHLIKTRGQQVTLRCSSQSGHNTVSWYQQALGQGPQFIFQYYREEENGRGNFPPRFSGLQFPNYSSELNVNALELDDSALYLCASSFQENTEAFFGQGTRLTVV.

This chain uses TRBV15 with TRBJ2-2; possibly TRBD2 for D (6 bases). Germline CDR1 reads LNHNV; CDR2 reads YYDKDF (reference sequence). V gave up 1 base and J gave up 7 bases, with 16 bases separating them. This CDR3 is built from 16 residues. CDR3 coding DNA: TGTGCCACCAGCAGAGGGCCAGCGGGTAGAGTCGGGGAGCTGTTTTTT. Its protein product is CATSRGPAGRVGELFF.

The rearrangement joins TRBV11-1 to TRBJ1-2, with D uncertain. The V gene lost 10 bases and the J gene lost 2 bases, with 11 bases spanning the gap. The CDR3 length is 12 residues. The germline CDR1 and CDR2 sequences are SGHAT and FQDESV (reference sequence). The CDR3 coding sequence is TGTGCCATCCAAAATACAAACTATGGCTACACCTTC. It is translated as CAIQNTNYGYTF.

V and J are TRBV10-3 and TRBJ2-2, with D unclear. This CDR3 has 15 amino acids. Per the germline V gene, CDR1 is ENHRY and CDR2 is SYGVKD. V was pared by 4 bases and J by 0 bases, with 9 bases between. The CDR3 DNA sequence: TGTGCCATCAGTGTCAGTCCCGCGAACACCGGGGAGCTGTTTTTT. It codes for CAISVSPANTGELFF.

The rearrangement links TRBV18 to TRBJ2-1; the match to TRBD2 covers 11 bases. Germline CDR1 KGHSH, CDR2 LQKENI. V trimming: 8 bases; J trimming: 2 bases; junction bases outside the gene matches: 2. This CDR3 spans 14 amino acids. In DNA, the CDR3 is TGTGCCAGCCTTAGCGGGGGGGCCTACAATGAGCAGTTCTTC. Translation gives CASLSGGAYNEQFF.

This chain joins TRBV19 and TRBJ1-1; 10 nucleotides align to TRBD1. The CDR3 has 15 amino acids. Germline V gene sequence: CDR1 LNHDA, CDR2 SQIVND (reference sequence). J was trimmed by 4 bases and V by 3 bases; bases with no gene match: 5. The DNA for the CDR3 is TGTGCCAGTAGTATGGTTTGGACAGGGGGCACTGAAGCTTTCTTT. Translated: CASSMVWTGGTEAFF.

This clone was seen just once. The chain has TRBV6-1 and TRBJ2-1, with 9 nucleotides matching TRBD1. The V gene end was trimmed by 8 bases and the J gene end by 0 bases; junction bases not matched to a gene: 5. The CDR3 consists of 15 residues. CDR1 and CDR2 (germline): MNHNS, SASEGT. CDR3 DNA sequence: TGTGCCAGCGGACAGGGGTCTTTCTCCTACAATGAGCAGTTCTTC. It is translated as CASGQGSFSYNEQFF.